The source of this T cell receptor (beta chain) is a study of blood T cell repertoires in COVID-19. Study context: Samples came from the United States, Italy and Spain, spanning acute and convalescent COVID-19. T cells, B-cell-depleted T cells, or PBMCs provided the cDNA or gDNA that served as material.

Germline-derived CDR1 and CDR2 are MNHEY and SMNVEV (reference sequence). The J segment lost 10 bases and the V segment lost 6 bases, leaving 11 bases of the junction unmatched. The CDR3 is 13 residues long. Per the original data handling: Amplification of reference gene primers was used by the study to estimate nucleated cell counts. Some clones are missing from TCRdb's copy, which holds only in-frame ones; the method was immunoSEQ multiplex PCR. From that table come the V and J calls and clone size; the DNA was used to work out D and trimming. The sample contains around 160,000 clones, roughly 74% of which appear only once. This clone has only one observation.

Sequenced sample: peripheral blood. The rearrangement links TRBV27 to TRBJ2-7, with TRBD2 identical over 8 bases. This receptor was obtained from an elderly woman with acute or convalescent COVID-19. CDR3 sequence (DNA): TGTGCCAGCAGATTCACCGGGACTAGGGACCAGTACTTC. Translating it yields CASRFTGTRDQYF.